This T cell receptor (beta chain) was profiled in a study of blood T cell repertoires in COVID-19. Study overall: Donors in the United States, Italy and Spain gave samples during acute or convalescent COVID-19. T cells, B-cell-depleted T cells, or PBMCs provided the cDNA or gDNA that served as material.

The CDR3 totals 14 residues. CDR1 is LNHDA and CDR2 is SQIVND in the germline V gene (reference sequence). V shed 10 bases and J shed 0 bases, with 13 bases lying between them. Authors' analysis steps: Reference gene primer amplification gave nucleated cell count estimates. Here immunoSEQ multiplex PCR was the method, and the copy in TCRdb shows in-frame clones only, minus some. V and J calls and clone size are as listed in that table; D and trimming were resolved from the DNA. The profile shows 150,000 to 200,000 clones, less than 90% of them singletons. Sequenced input: peripheral blood. The gene calls are TRBV19 and TRBJ1-3, with D perhaps TRBD1 (6 bases). This clonotype originated in a man between 65 and 79 years old with active or convalescent COVID-19. CDR3 bases: TGTGCCACCTCTGGACAGATCTCTGGAAACACCATATATTTT. Its protein is CATSGQISGNTIYF.